These 14 T cell receptor beta chains share one sample of origin, sequenced in a study of cytomegalovirus exposure and HLA in healthy donors. Amplification used 60 Vbeta primers and 13 Jbeta primers. TCRdb keeps only in-frame clones here, not all; method: immunoSEQ multiplex PCR. The ten most abundant clones cover 0.7% to 0.8% of a sample with 180,000 or so clones. Sample: PBMCs. The origin of the receptors is a young woman in good health and CMV-seropositive.

The chain couples TRBV18 to TRBJ2-4; a weak D match, TRBD1 (6 bases). V lost 4 bases and J lost 4, with 11 bases in between. The CDR3 covers 14 residues. Germline V lookup: CDR1 KGHSH, CDR2 LQKENI. CDR3 nucleotides: TGTGCCAGCTCACTAGCAGGACAGAAAAACATTCAGTACTTC. Its protein product is CASSLAGQKNIQYF. The full variable domain, its missing parts supplied by reference TRBV18 and TRBJ2-4, is NAGVMQNPRHLVRRRGQEARLRCSPMKGHSHVYWYRQLPEEGLKFMVYLQKENIIDESGMPKERFSAEFPKEGPSILRIQQVVRGDSAAYFCASSLAGQKNIQYFGAGTRLSVL.

V gene TRBV11-2 combines with J gene TRBJ2-1; a weak D match, TRBD2 (5 bases). Germline loops: CDR1 SGHAT, CDR2 FQNNGV. The V and J ends lost 5 bases and 0 bases respectively, with 14 bases between them. The CDR3 length is 16 residues. The CDR3, as DNA: TGTGCCAGCAGCCGCCGGAAGGACTCCTCCTACAATGAGCAGTTCTTC. This translates into CASSRRKDSSYNEQFF.

The chain links TRBV10-3 to TRBJ2-1, with TRBD1 matching over 7 bases. Germline V CDR1 and CDR2: ENHRY, SYGVKD. With V trimmed by 3 bases and J by 7 bases, 9 bases remained unmatched. The CDR3 totals 15 residues. The CDR3 region is CAISDKGAPRNEQFF. CDR3 bases: TGTGCCATCAGTGATAAGGGGGCGCCGCGGAATGAGCAGTTCTTC.

The rearrangement links TRBV30 to TRBJ1-3, with D perhaps matching TRBD1 (6 bases). The germline CDR1 and CDR2 sequences are GTSNPN and SVGIG (reference sequence). The CDR3 extends over 14 amino acids. The germline V and J ends were trimmed by 4 bases and 2 bases, with 12 bases remaining between them. DNA of the CDR3: TGTGCCTGGAATCAGGGGTATGCTGGAAACACCATATATTTT. Translating it yields CAWNQGYAGNTIYF.

This sequence joins TRBV7-9 and TRBJ2-1; 11 nucleotides align to TRBD2. This CDR3 contains 16 residues. The V and J ends lost 7 bases and 6 bases, in that order; junction bases with no gene match: 11. Germline assignment: CDR1 SEHNR and CDR2 FQNEAQ (reference sequence). CDR3 sequence (DNA): TGTGCCAGCACCCTACTCCTAGCGGGAGGCTTCAATGAGCAGTTCTTC. Its translation: CASTLLLAGGFNEQFF.

In DNA form, the CDR3 reads TGTGCCAGCAGTCTCAGCTTCCGGGACAGGGAGAACACTGAAGCTTTCTTT. Protein: CASSLSFRDRENTEAFF. V usage is TRBV27 and J usage is TRBJ1-1; TRBD1 matches at 9 bases. The CDR3 contains 17 residues. The V gene's germline CDR1 is MNHEY and CDR2 SMNVEV (reference sequence). The V and J ends lost 5 bases and 1 base, in that order; junction bases with no gene match: 11.

The chain's CDR3 is CASRLASDTQYF. The CDR3 bases are TGTGCCAGCAGACTAGCGTCAGATACGCAGTATTTT. The J gene is TRBJ2-3, the V gene TRBV2; TRBD2 matches at 7 bases. The CDR3 length is 12 residues. With 6 bases clipped from V and 4 bases from J, the junction kept 1 base outside the gene matches. Germline V lookup: CDR1 SNHLY, CDR2 FYNNEI.

V gene TRBV18 combines with J gene TRBJ2-7, with a tentative D call TRBD1 (6 bases). Trimming left V 3 bases short and J 5 bases short, with 17 bases between. Germline loops: CDR1 KGHSH, CDR2 LQKENI. The CDR3 consists of 15 residues. The CDR3 protein is CASSPVSPGVNEQYF. CDR3 in DNA: TGTGCCAGCTCACCGGTTTCGCCAGGGGTCAACGAGCAGTACTTC.

The chain has TRBV7-2 and TRBJ1-2; D is perhaps TRBD1 (6 bases). CDR1 SGHTA and CDR2 FQGNSA come from the germline V gene. The CDR3 totals 15 residues. Trimming removed 5 bases at V and 4 bases at J, with 17 bases between. The CDR3 DNA is TGTGCCAGCAGCAGTAAACAGGGAGTATTCTATGGCTACACCTTC. Residues: CASSSKQGVFYGYTF.

The V and J genes are TRBV6-5 and TRBJ1-1, with TRBD1 as a possible D gene (5 bases). Germline V gene data show CDR1 as MNHEY and CDR2 as SVGAGI. V was cut by 10 bases and J by 2 bases, with 20 bases left in between. There are 15 residues in the CDR3. The CDR3 bases are TGTGCCACCTATTCTGGGGCCACAGGAAACACTGAAGCTTTCTTT. It is translated as CATYSGATGNTEAFF.

This sequence joins TRBV7-2 and TRBJ2-1; 8 positions match TRBD2. This CDR3 is 14 amino acids long. Trimming took 5 bases from V and 4 from J; bases not matched to a gene: 4. Germline CDR1 and CDR2: SGHTA and FQGNSA. CDR3 residues: CASSPSGQYNEQFF. The CDR3 nucleotides are TGTGCCAGCAGCCCTAGCGGGCAGTACAATGAGCAGTTCTTC.

The chain joins TRBV7-9 to TRBJ2-1; 11 nucleotides align to TRBD2. This CDR3 is built from 16 residues. The V gene's germline CDR1 is SEHNR and CDR2 FQNEAQ (reference sequence). Trimming cost V 4 bases and J 8 bases; bases outside gene matches: 10. CDR3 amino acids: CASSSLAGGPVYEQFF. The CDR3 region has the DNA TGTGCCAGCAGCTCCCTAGCGGGGGGCCCCGTTTATGAGCAGTTCTTC.

This sequence joins TRBV19 and TRBJ2-2, with 8 positions matching TRBD1. The J segment lost 4 bases and the V segment lost 10 bases, leaving 8 bases of the junction unmatched. CDR1 and CDR2 from the germline V gene are LNHDA and SQIVND (reference sequence). The CDR3 is made up of 14 amino acids. CDR3 region: CATHHRGATGELFF. In DNA, the CDR3 is TGTGCCACCCACCACAGGGGGGCCACCGGGGAGCTGTTTTTT.

This chain uses TRBV9 with TRBJ2-2; D possibly corresponds to TRBD1 (6 bases). The CDR3 spans 16 residues. V was shortened by 3 bases and J by 0 bases, with 12 bases between the two germline ends. Germline V CDR1 and CDR2: SGDLS, YYNGEE. The CDR3 loop is CASSAPHRANTGELFF. CDR3 nucleotide sequence: TGTGCCAGCAGCGCCCCTCACAGGGCGAACACCGGGGAGCTGTTTTTT.